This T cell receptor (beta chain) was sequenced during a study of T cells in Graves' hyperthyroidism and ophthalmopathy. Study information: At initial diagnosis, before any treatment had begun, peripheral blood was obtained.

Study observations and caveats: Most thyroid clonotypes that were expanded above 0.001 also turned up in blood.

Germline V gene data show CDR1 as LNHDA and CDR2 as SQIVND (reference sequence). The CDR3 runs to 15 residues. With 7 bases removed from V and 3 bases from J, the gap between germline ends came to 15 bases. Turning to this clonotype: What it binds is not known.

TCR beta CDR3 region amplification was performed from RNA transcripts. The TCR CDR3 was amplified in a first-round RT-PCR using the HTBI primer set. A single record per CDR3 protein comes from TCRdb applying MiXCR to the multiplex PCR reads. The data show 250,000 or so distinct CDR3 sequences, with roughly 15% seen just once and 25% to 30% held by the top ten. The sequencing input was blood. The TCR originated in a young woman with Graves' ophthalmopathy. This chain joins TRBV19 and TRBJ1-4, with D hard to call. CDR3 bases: TGTGCCAGTACCCCCAGCCGCGCGGCTAATGAAAAACTGTTTTTT. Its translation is CASTPSRAANEKLFF.